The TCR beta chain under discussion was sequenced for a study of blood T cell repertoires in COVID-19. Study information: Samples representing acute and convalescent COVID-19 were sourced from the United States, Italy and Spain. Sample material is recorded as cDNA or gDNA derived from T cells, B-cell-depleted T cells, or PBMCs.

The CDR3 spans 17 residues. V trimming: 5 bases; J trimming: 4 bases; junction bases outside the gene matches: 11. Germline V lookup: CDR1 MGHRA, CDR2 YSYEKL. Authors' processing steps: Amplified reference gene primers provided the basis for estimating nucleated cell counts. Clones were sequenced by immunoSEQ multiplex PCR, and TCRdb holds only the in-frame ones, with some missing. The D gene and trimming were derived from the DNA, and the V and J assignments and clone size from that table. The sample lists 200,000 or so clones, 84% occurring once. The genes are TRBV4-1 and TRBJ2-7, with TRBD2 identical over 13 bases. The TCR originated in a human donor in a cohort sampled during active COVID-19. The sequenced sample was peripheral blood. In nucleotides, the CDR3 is TGCGCCAGCAGCACCAGACTAGCGGGAGGTCTAGCGTACGAGCAGTACTTC. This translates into CASSTRLAGGLAYEQYF.